This entry lists 20 T cell receptor beta chains sequenced from one sample in a study of cytomegalovirus exposure and HLA in healthy donors. The PCR contained 60 Vbeta and 13 Jbeta primers. Generated by immunoSEQ multiplex PCR, the TCRdb table keeps only in-frame clones and is missing some. The sample lists approximately 90,000 clones; about 77% were seen once. The source material was PBMCs. Receptors originate from a man aged 35 to 55 in good health and CMV-seronegative.

The chain uses TRBV9 and TRBJ1-5; D may be TRBD1 (5 bases). CDR3 size: 14 residues. Germline V gene data show CDR1 as SGDLS and CDR2 as YYNGEE. V was pared by 4 bases and J by 4 bases, with 12 bases between. CDR3 region: CASSSRQRNQPQHF. The CDR3 bases are TGTGCCAGCAGCTCAAGACAGCGAAATCAGCCCCAGCATTTT.

The rearrangement joins TRBV7-6 to TRBJ2-1, with TRBD2 matching over 14 bases. This CDR3 region has 16 residues. Germline-derived CDR1 and CDR2 are SGHVS and FNYEAQ. V was clipped by 5 bases and J by 2 bases; unmatched bases: 2. CDR3 nucleotide sequence: TGTGCCAGCAGCCAGACTAGCGGGAGGGCCTACAATGAGCAGTTCTTC. Encoded protein: CASSQTSGRAYNEQFF.

Concerning this clone: This sample also contains other DNA sequences that code for the same CDR3. The V call is TRBV28, the J call TRBJ2-1; 8 bases map to TRBD2. Germline V gives CDR1 MDHEN, CDR2 SYDVKM. This CDR3 comprises 14 residues. V gave up 5 bases and J gave up 6 bases; unmatched junction bases: 6. The CDR3 loop reads CASSLSGRGNEQFF. The CDR3 DNA follows: TGTGCCAGCAGTCTAAGCGGGAGAGGCAATGAGCAGTTCTTC.

V is TRBV9 and J is TRBJ1-3; D uncertain. This CDR3 comprises 14 residues. V shed 0 bases and J shed 0 bases, with 4 bases lying between them. Germline lookup yields CDR1 SGDLS and CDR2 YYNGEE. The CDR3 DNA reads as TGTGCCAGCAGCGTAGGGAGCTCTGGAAACACCATATATTTT. Its protein product is CASSVGSSGNTIYF.

This clone was observed once. Other DNA sequences in the sample encode the same CDR3. V is TRBV6-1 and J is TRBJ1-2; D not resolved. Germline V CDR1 and CDR2: MNHNS, SASEGT. Between the trimmed V and J ends, which lost 0 bases and 2 bases, there was a span of 19 bases. This CDR3 is built from 18 residues. The CDR3 DNA is TGTGCCAGCAGTGAAGCGGGTGAGGGAGTAAATACCAACTATGGCTACACCTTC. Translating it yields CASSEAGEGVNTNYGYTF.

This clone was observed a single time. DNA for the CDR3: TGCGCCAGCAGTGAGTCGACCCTAGCGGGATACAATGAGCAGTTCTTC. It specifies CASSESTLAGYNEQFF. This chain links TRBV10-2 with TRBJ2-1; 9 bases line up with TRBD2. Unmatched junction bases numbered 4, after V lost 0 bases and J lost 4 bases. Germline V gene sequence: CDR1 WSHSY, CDR2 SAAADI. The CDR3 consists of 16 residues.

This chain joins TRBV19 and TRBJ2-3, with 12 bases fitting TRBD2. CDR3 length: 17 amino acids. The trim removed 2 bases at V and 1 base at J, leaving 4 bases unmatched. CDR1 LNHDA and CDR2 SQIVND come from the germline V gene (reference sequence). The CDR3 nucleotides read TGTGCCAGTAGTATACTAGCGGGGGGGGTAGGCACAGATACGCAGTATTTT. Encoded protein: CASSILAGGVGTDTQYF.

The V gene is TRBV11-1, the J gene TRBJ2-7; 11 positions agree with TRBD2. This CDR3 has 15 amino acids. V shed 6 bases, J shed 1 base, and the junction held 5 bases outside the gene matches. In germline, CDR1 is SGHAT, CDR2 FQDESV (reference sequence). The CDR3 loop reads CASRPTSGNSYEQYF. The CDR3 region has the DNA TGTGCCAGCAGACCGACTAGCGGGAATTCCTACGAGCAGTACTTC.

The gene calls are TRBV30 and TRBJ2-7, with TRBD2 matching over 10 bases. The CDR3 consists of 13 residues. Germline CDR1 reads GTSNPN; CDR2 reads SVGIG (reference sequence). Trimming cost V 5 bases and J 0 bases; bases outside gene matches: 1. The CDR3 bases are TGTGCCTGGGAGCGGGAGGGCTCCTACGAGCAGTACTTC. It encodes CAWEREGSYEQYF.

V is TRBV28 and J is TRBJ2-1; a weak D match, TRBD1 (5 bases). The CDR3 consists of 14 residues. In germline, CDR1 is MDHEN, CDR2 SYDVKM. Trimming removed 5 bases from V and 0 bases from J, with 8 bases in between. CDR3 sequence (DNA): TGTGCCAGCAGTGGGGCGGACTCCTACAATGAGCAGTTCTTC. It is translated as CASSGADSYNEQFF.

The rearrangement links TRBV7-9 to TRBJ1-2; TRBD1 is a possible D gene (6 bases). Germline values: CDR1 SEHNR, CDR2 FQNEAQ (reference sequence). This CDR3 comprises 15 residues. The V and J ends lost 5 bases and 4 bases respectively, with 17 bases between them. CDR3 residues: CASSPNLQGFYGYTF. The CDR3 DNA reads TGTGCCAGCAGCCCCAATTTACAGGGCTTCTATGGCTACACCTTC. The whole variable domain, remainder taken from reference TRBV7-9 and TRBJ1-2, is DTGVSQNPRHKITKRGQNVTFRCDPISEHNRLYWYRQTLGQGPEFLTYFQNEAQLEKSRLLSDRFSAERPKGSFSTLEIQRTEQGDSAMYLCASSPNLQGFYGYTFGSGTRLTVV.

The chain has TRBV11-3 and TRBJ1-6, with 9 bases fitting TRBD1. J lost 6 bases, V lost 5 bases, and 2 bases had no gene match. The CDR3 has 14 residues. Per germline, CDR1 SGHNT and CDR2 YENEEA. For the CDR3, the DNA is TGTGCCAGCAGCACGGGACAGGGTAATTCACCCCTCCACTTT. It specifies CASSTGQGNSPLHF. The full variable domain, completed using reference TRBV11-3 and TRBJ1-6, is EAGVVQSPRYKIIEKKQPVAFWCNPISGHNTLYWYLQNLGQGPELLIRYENEEAVDDSQLPKDRFSAERLKGVDSTLKIQPAELGDSAVYLCASSTGQGNSPLHFGNGTRLTVT.

This clone was seen more than once but under ten times. This rearrangement joins TRBV15 to TRBJ2-4; 12 bases line up with TRBD2. This CDR3 is built from 16 residues. Germline trimming cut 4 bases from V and 5 bases from J; bases unmatched to any gene: 6. Looked up from germline, CDR1 is LNHNV and CDR2 is YYDKDF (reference sequence). CDR3 residues: CATSMGLAGAENIQYF. DNA for the CDR3: TGTGCCACCAGCATGGGACTAGCGGGCGCTGAAAACATTCAGTACTTC.

The CDR3 sequence: CAWSVGAGRADTQYF. DNA of the CDR3: TGTGCCTGGAGTGTAGGGGCAGGGAGGGCAGATACGCAGTATTTT. The V call is TRBV30, the J call TRBJ2-3; TRBD2 agrees at 7 bases. V lost 0 bases and J lost 4; bases outside the gene matches: 7. Looked up from germline, CDR1 is GTSNPN and CDR2 is SVGIG (reference sequence). The CDR3 contains 15 residues.

V usage is TRBV5-1 and J usage is TRBJ1-1, with 8 bases that match TRBD1. Germline values: CDR1 SGHRS, CDR2 YFSETQ. After removal of 4 bases from V and 5 bases from J, the junction contained 7 bases not matched to a gene. CDR3 length: 14 residues. The CDR3: CASSVDRVGTEAFF. CDR3 sequence (DNA): TGCGCCAGCAGCGTGGACAGGGTTGGGACTGAAGCTTTCTTT.

The V and J genes are TRBV30 and TRBJ2-5; unclear D gene. With 0 bases removed from V and 2 bases from J, the gap between germline ends came to 10 bases. CDR1 is GTSNPN, CDR2 SVGIG, per germline (reference sequence). The CDR3 has 14 amino acids. CDR3 region: CAWSVLTVQETQYF. CDR3 coding DNA: TGTGCCTGGAGTGTACTTACAGTGCAAGAGACCCAGTACTTC.

This clone was found a few times. The J gene is TRBJ1-5, the V gene TRBV9, with TRBD1 matching 9 bases. The CDR3 extends over 15 amino acids. Unmatched junction bases numbered 5, after V lost 4 bases and J lost 3 bases. Germline assignment: CDR1 SGDLS and CDR2 YYNGEE. The CDR3 loop is CASSSGQGNNQPQHF. CDR3 nucleotides: TGTGCCAGCAGCTCGGGACAGGGAAACAATCAGCCCCAGCATTTT.

This clone was seen only once. The chain joins TRBV6-1 to TRBJ1-2; maybe TRBD1 (6 bases). The CDR3 has 19 amino acids. Trimming cost V 0 bases and J 3 bases, with 23 bases left between them. Per germline, CDR1 MNHNS and CDR2 SASEGT. The CDR3 loop is CASSEASRPGAGYDYGYTF. CDR3 DNA: TGTGCCAGCAGTGAAGCGTCGCGCCCAGGGGCAGGCTATGACTATGGCTACACCTTC.

By proportion, this clone is medium-sized. The CDR3 sequence: CASRPGGEKLFF. CDR3 coding DNA: TGTGCCAGCAGGCCCGGAGGCGAAAAACTGTTTTTT. The chain has TRBV28 and TRBJ1-4, with D unresolved. The V gene lost 6 bases and the J gene lost 8 bases, with 10 bases spanning the gap. Germline values: CDR1 MDHEN, CDR2 SYDVKM. This CDR3 spans 12 amino acids. Filled out from reference TRBV28 and TRBJ1-4, the complete variable domain reads DVKVTQSSRYLVKRTGEKVFLECVQDMDHENMFWYRQDPGLGLRLIYFSYDVKMKEKGDIPEGYSVSREKKERFSLILESASTNQTSMYLCASRPGGEKLFFGSGTQLSVL.

The rearrangement uses TRBV10-2 and TRBJ2-5, with a tentative D call TRBD2 (7 bases). With 2 bases removed from V and 2 bases from J, the gap between germline ends came to 15 bases. Germline V gives CDR1 WSHSY, CDR2 SAAADI. The CDR3 has 16 amino acids. The CDR3 protein is CASSEPGGWGQETQYF. In DNA, the CDR3 is TGCGCCAGCAGTGAGCCGGGGGGCTGGGGGCAAGAGACCCAGTACTTC.